The 24 T cell receptor beta chains below all came from one sample that was sequenced in a study of Graves' ophthalmopathy and Graves' hyperthyroidism. The sequenced template was RNA, covering the TCR beta CDR3 region. Amplification began with first-round RT-PCR using HTBI primers, then second-round multiplex PCR was performed. TCRdb recomputed calls from the multiplex PCR reads with MiXCR, one row per CDR3 protein. The table shows roughly 170,000 distinct CDR3 sequences, with 30% to 45% occurring only once. Source material: peripheral blood. The receptors come from a man in his thirties or forties with Graves' ophthalmopathy.

At least ten counts were recorded for this clonotype. The CDR3 loop reads CASSLRHEQYF. CDR3 nucleotide sequence: TGTGCCAGCAGCCTCCGGCACGAGCAGTACTTC. This chain uses TRBV7-2 with TRBJ2-7; D is ambiguous. Trimming left V 5 bases short and J 5 bases short, with 7 bases between. The germline V gene encodes CDR1 SGHTA and CDR2 FQGNSA. The CDR3 is made up of 11 amino acids.

The chain has TRBV28 and TRBJ2-7; 7 nucleotides line up with TRBD1. The CDR3 spans 14 residues. Germline V gives CDR1 MDHEN, CDR2 SYDVKM. V dropped 5 bases and J dropped 2; count of bases not matched to a gene: 6. The CDR3 DNA is TGTGCCAGCAGTAATACAGGGGTGACCTACGAGCAGTACTTC. Protein product: CASSNTGVTYEQYF.

At least ten counts were recorded for this clonotype. This sequence joins TRBV28 and TRBJ1-1; D gene ambiguous. The CDR3 totals 12 residues. V shed 2 bases and J shed 5 bases, with 6 bases lying between them. Per the germline V gene, CDR1 is MDHEN and CDR2 is SYDVKM. CDR3 loop: CASSLSRTEAFF. CDR3 in DNA: TGTGCCAGCAGTTTAAGTCGAACTGAAGCTTTCTTT.

The chain couples TRBV28 to TRBJ2-7; TRBD2 might be the D (6 bases). The CDR3 is 15 residues long. CDR1 is MDHEN, CDR2 SYDVKM, per germline. V was cut by 6 bases and J by 0 bases, with 15 bases left in between. In DNA, the CDR3 is TGTGCCAGCAGCCTCCAGCGGGTGGGCTCCTACGAGCAGTACTTC. Translation: CASSLQRVGSYEQYF.

In its sample, this clonotype was seen a few times. This chain joins TRBV6-5 and TRBJ2-7; D perhaps matches TRBD2 (6 bases). This CDR3 contains 15 residues. Deletions cut 4 bases from V and 0 bases from J, with 13 bases between. CDR1 and CDR2 (germline): MNHEY, SVGAGI. The CDR3 nucleotides read TGTGCCAGCAGTTTGGCGGGGTCGAGCTCCTACGAGCAGTACTTC. It encodes CASSLAGSSSYEQYF.

This rearrangement joins TRBV6-1 to TRBJ2-7, with 12 bases matching TRBD1. V shed 7 bases and J 5 bases; nucleotides not matched to a gene: 9. Germline V lookup: CDR1 MNHNS, CDR2 SASEGT. This CDR3 has 15 residues. CDR3 residues: CASIPRGTGGNEQYF. DNA for the CDR3: TGTGCCAGCATTCCAAGAGGGACAGGGGGCAACGAGCAGTACTTC.

In this sample, this clonotype turned up many times. The rearrangement links TRBV11-2 to TRBJ1-1, with 10 bases identical to TRBD1. V shed 3 bases, J shed 0 bases, and the junction held 4 bases outside the gene matches. The germline gives CDR1 SGHAT, CDR2 FQNNGV. The CDR3 runs to 16 residues. The CDR3 reads CASSFGTGALNTEAFF. CDR3 coding DNA: TGTGCCAGCAGCTTCGGGACAGGGGCCCTGAACACTGAAGCTTTCTTT.

V usage is TRBV20-1 and J usage is TRBJ1-1, with a weak D call TRBD1 (5 bases). Deletions cut 6 bases from V and 5 bases from J, with 10 bases between. The CDR3 consists of 11 residues. Germline V lookup: CDR1 DFQATT, CDR2 SNEGSKA (reference sequence). CDR3 DNA sequence: TGCAGTGCAAGTGGGGGGACTGAAGCTTTCTTT. Its protein product is CSASGGTEAFF.

This sequence joins TRBV12-3 or TRBV12-4 and TRBJ1-1; D not resolved. The V end lost 4 bases, the J end lost 11 bases, and 11 bases lay between the germline ends. The CDR3 extends over 11 amino acids. The CDR3 DNA is TGTGCCAGCAGTTCTCAAGAATTTGCTTTCTTT. Its protein product is CASSSQEFAFF.

The chain has TRBV6-1 and TRBJ1-1, with no clear D. The length of the CDR3 is 13 residues. Trimming left V 11 bases short and J 1 base short, with 14 bases between. Germline V gene lookup returns CDR1 MNHNS and CDR2 SASEGT. The CDR3 spells CAGQSTGNTEAFF. DNA for the CDR3: TGTGCCGGCCAATCGACGGGGAACACTGAAGCTTTCTTT.

The V and J genes are TRBV20-1 and TRBJ2-7, with 8 positions matching TRBD2. J was trimmed by 5 bases and V by 5 bases; bases with no gene match: 5. CDR1 and CDR2 (germline): DFQATT, SNEGSKA (reference sequence). This CDR3 region has 12 residues. CDR3 amino acids: CSASGGPNEQYF. In DNA form, the CDR3 reads TGCAGTGCTTCGGGAGGGCCTAACGAGCAGTACTTC.

The rearrangement joins TRBV6-2 or TRBV6-3 to TRBJ1-1, with a weak D call TRBD1 (6 bases). The CDR3 consists of 13 residues. V shed 6 bases and J shed 5 bases, with 13 bases lying between them. Germline CDR1 reads MNHEY; CDR2 reads SVGEGT. CDR3 nucleotide sequence: TGTGCCAGCAGGAGTTCAGGGACAACTGAAGCTTTCTTT. Translation gives CASRSSGTTEAFF.

Many counts were recorded for this clonotype. The rearrangement joins TRBV12-3 or TRBV12-4 to TRBJ2-7, with D hard to call. Trimming removed 8 bases at V and 5 bases at J, with 10 bases between. The CDR3 is made up of 11 amino acids. CDR3 protein: CASSNFDEQYF. In DNA, the CDR3 is TGTGCCAGCTCCAATTTCGACGAGCAGTACTTC.

This clonotype was detected only once. The chain has TRBV12-3 or TRBV12-4 and TRBJ1-3; D not certain. Trimming took off 9 bases at V and 2 bases at J, with 11 bases between the two ends. This CDR3 region has 13 residues. The CDR3 coding sequence is TGTGCCAGTCAGGCCCGGCCTGGAAACACCATATATTTT. It translates to CASQARPGNTIYF.

This clonotype appeared many times. At one boundary the junction diverges from the germline segment, which might be a read error. The chain couples TRBV4-2 to TRBJ1-5, with a possible D match to TRBD1 (5 bases). This CDR3 region has 16 residues. Germline V CDR1 and CDR2: LGHNA, YNFKEQ. CDR3 residues: CASSKEGGADNQPQHF. In DNA, the CDR3 is TGTGCCAGCAGCAAAGAGGGCGGGGCCGACAATCAGCCCCAGCATTTT.

The chain combines TRBV27 with TRBJ1-2, with TRBD1 identical over 7 bases. The CDR3 consists of 15 residues. The J segment lost 1 base and the V segment lost 5 bases, leaving 7 bases of the junction unmatched. CDR1 and CDR2 from the germline V gene are MNHEY and SMNVEV (reference sequence). The CDR3 protein is CASSPLTGYNYGYTF. DNA of the CDR3: TGTGCCAGCAGTCCTCTGACAGGGTATAACTATGGCTACACCTTC.

The rearrangement joins TRBV6-5 to TRBJ1-2; 8 bases are a match to TRBD1. Germline V CDR1 and CDR2: MNHEY, SVGAGI. Losses at the gene ends were 0 bases for V and 4 bases for J; bases not matched to a gene: 7. There are 16 residues in the CDR3. The CDR3 DNA sequence: TGTGCCAGCAGTTACTCGGGGACAGGCCGAATCTATGGCTACACCTTC. Protein sequence: CASSYSGTGRIYGYTF.

The V gene is TRBV20-1, the J gene TRBJ2-2, with TRBD2 matching 7 bases. CDR3 length: 15 amino acids. Germline loops: CDR1 DFQATT, CDR2 SNEGSKA (reference sequence). J was trimmed by 5 bases and V by 3 bases; bases with no gene match: 9. The CDR3 DNA is TGCAGTGCTAGTTTATGGGAGGGCCTAACCGGGGAGCTGTTTTTT. This gives the protein CSASLWEGLTGELFF.

This clonotype has just one count. The V call is TRBV27, the J call TRBJ2-7; D could derive from TRBD1 or TRBD2 (5 bases each). The V gene's germline CDR1 is MNHEY and CDR2 SMNVEV (reference sequence). The V gene lost 5 bases and the J gene lost 3 bases, with 17 bases spanning the gap. This CDR3 has 15 residues. DNA of the CDR3: TGTGCCAGCAGTCTCCGGGACCCCAACCTCTACGAGCAGTACTTC. Its protein product is CASSLRDPNLYEQYF.

This chain connects TRBV12-3 or TRBV12-4 to TRBJ1-1; D perhaps matches TRBD1 (5 bases). CDR3 length: 12 residues. V lost 4 bases and J lost 11, with 14 bases in between. CDR3 DNA: TGTGCCAGCAGTTCGGCAGGGCGCGTGGCTTTCTTT. Protein product: CASSSAGRVAFF.

The rearrangement uses TRBV2 and TRBJ2-7; tentative D call: TRBD1 (6 bases). The germline V gene encodes CDR1 SNHLY and CDR2 FYNNEI. The CDR3 length is 11 residues. Trimming took off 5 bases at V and 7 bases at J, with 9 bases between the two ends. CDR3 sequence reads: CASSTTGEQYF. CDR3 sequence (DNA): TGTGCCAGCAGTACTACAGGGGAGCAGTACTTC.

This clonotype has a count of ten or more. This chain connects TRBV12-3 or TRBV12-4 to TRBJ1-1, with 7 bases lining up with TRBD1. The junction had 10 bases not matched to a gene; V was cut back by 8 bases and J by 4 bases. There are 14 residues in the CDR3. The DNA for the CDR3 is TGTGCCAGCGGGTACAGGGGAGGTGGCACTGAAGCTTTCTTT. This codes for CASGYRGGGTEAFF.

The chain couples TRBV5-1 to TRBJ1-3; D is ambiguous. V was shortened by 0 bases and J by 0 bases, with 16 bases between the two germline ends. This CDR3 comprises 18 residues. CDR1 is SGHRS, CDR2 YFSETQ, per germline. This CDR3 is CASSLAGWDPSSGNTIYF. The CDR3 DNA is TGCGCCAGCAGCTTGGCCGGATGGGATCCAAGCTCTGGAAACACCATATATTTT.

The chain joins TRBV6-2 or TRBV6-3 to TRBJ1-5; D call uncertain. Trimming shortened V by 8 bases and J by 6 bases, and 8 bases separated the two germline ends. The CDR3 consists of 11 residues. Germline CDR1 MNHEY, CDR2 SVGEGT. The CDR3 nucleotides are TGTGCCAGCGGGTATGGTCAGCCCCAGCATTTT. It encodes CASGYGQPQHF.